This entry lists 17 T cell receptor beta chains sequenced from one sample in a study of control samples from healthy donors and cancer patients. Assay: immunoSEQ multiplex PCR; the TCRdb copy retains only in-frame clones and omits some. The profile shows tens of thousands of clones, just over 90% of them singletons. The source material was blood. Receptors originate from a woman aged 25 to 39 in good health.

The chain links TRBV29-1 to TRBJ2-1, with 8 bases that match TRBD1. CDR3 size: 18 residues. Germline CDR1 SQVTM, CDR2 ANQGSEA. V shed 4 bases, J shed 5 bases, and the junction held 19 bases outside the gene matches. The CDR3 DNA reads as TGCAGCGTTGTGAGAGGTACAGGGGGTCATCGTAGGCACAATGAGCAGTTCTTC. It is translated as CSVVRGTGGHRRHNEQFF.

V is TRBV7-9 and J is TRBJ1-4, with D possibly being TRBD1 (5 bases). Trimming left V 10 bases short and J 1 base short, with 16 bases between. The germline gives CDR1 SEHNR, CDR2 FQNEAQ (reference sequence). There are 15 residues in the CDR3. CDR3 sequence (DNA): TGTGCCACTCATCTTCTCAGGGAAACTAATGAAAAACTGTTTTTT. Its translation: CATHLLRETNEKLFF. The full variable domain, rest sourced from reference TRBV7-9 and TRBJ1-4, is DTGVSQNPRHKITKRGQNVTFRCDPISEHNRLYWYRQTLGQGPEFLTYFQNEAQLEKSRLLSDRFSAERPKGSFSTLEIQRTEQGDSAMYLCATHLLRETNEKLFFGSGTQLSVL.

The CDR3 loop is CASSPRRQENTIYF. For the CDR3, the DNA is TGTGCCAGCAGCCCTCGCCGTCAGGAAAACACCATATATTTT. The rearrangement uses TRBV3-1 (or the pseudogene TRBV3-2) and TRBJ1-3; D not resolved. Germline assignment: CDR1 LGHDT and CDR2 YNNKEL (reference sequence). This CDR3 region has 14 residues. V dropped 4 bases and J dropped 6 bases, with 13 bases sitting between them.

V is TRBV11-2 and J is TRBJ1-1; D possibly corresponds to TRBD1 (5 bases). The CDR3 totals 17 residues. Trimming cost V 7 bases and J 0 bases, with 21 bases left between them. The germline CDR1 and CDR2 sequences are SGHAT and FQNNGV. The CDR3 bases are TGTGCCAGCAACAAGAGGGCAACCGGGACCCTGAACACTGAAGCTTTCTTT. It yields the protein CASNKRATGTLNTEAFF. Supplemented by reference TRBV11-2 and TRBJ1-1, the full variable domain reads EAGVAQSPRYKIIEKRQSVAFWCNPISGHATLYWYQQILGQGPKLLIQFQNNGVVDDSQLPKDRFSAERLKGVDSTLKIQPAKLEDSAVYLCASNKRATGTLNTEAFFGQGTRLTVV.

DNA for the CDR3: TGTGCCAGTAGTTCCAGGACTGTCTTAGCCAAAAACATTCAGTACTTC. This codes for CASSSRTVLAKNIQYF. The chain has TRBV19 and TRBJ2-4; weak D call: TRBD2 (5 bases). Trimming pared 5 bases from V and 0 bases from J, leaving 14 bases between. Germline V gene sequence: CDR1 LNHDA, CDR2 SQIVND (reference sequence). The CDR3 is 16 residues long.

This clone came up once. This sequence joins TRBV5-1 and TRBJ1-2; D is undetermined. The CDR3 is 14 residues long. The V gene lost 0 bases and the J gene lost 5 bases, with 11 bases spanning the gap. Per germline, CDR1 SGHRS and CDR2 YFSETQ. CDR3 nucleotides: TGCGCCAGCAGCTTGGCCAAGAAGGGATATGGCTACACCTTC. Protein product: CASSLAKKGYGYTF.

The chain carries TRBV12-3 or TRBV12-4 and TRBJ1-5; D not resolved. The V end was cut by 5 bases, the J end by 4 bases, with 9 bases between. The CDR3 is 13 residues long. CDR3 coding DNA: TGTGCCAGCAGTGTGGGTCCGAATCAGCCCCAGCATTTT. This codes for CASSVGPNQPQHF.

This rearrangement joins TRBV4-2 to TRBJ1-1; D ambiguous. The V gene's germline CDR1 is LGHNA and CDR2 YNFKEQ. The germline V and J ends were trimmed by 0 bases and 4 bases, with 21 bases remaining between them. This CDR3 is built from 18 residues. The CDR3 loop is CASSQDPSSGRPGTEAFF. The CDR3 DNA follows: TGTGCCAGCAGCCAAGACCCGTCGTCGGGCAGGCCAGGCACTGAAGCTTTCTTT.

The rearrangement uses TRBV19 and TRBJ1-1; unclear D gene. Germline lookup yields CDR1 LNHDA and CDR2 SQIVND (reference sequence). V was shortened by 1 base and J by 1 base, with 7 bases between the two germline ends. CDR3 length equals 14 residues. CDR3 sequence: CASSIGRENTEAFF. DNA for the CDR3: TGTGCCAGTAGTATAGGACGAGAGAACACTGAAGCTTTCTTT.

This rearrangement joins TRBV5-1 to TRBJ2-7, with 7 bases lining up with TRBD1. In germline, CDR1 is SGHRS, CDR2 YFSETQ. Trimming at V came to 4 bases and at J to 2 bases, leaving 12 bases not matched to a gene. This CDR3 has 16 residues. CDR3 nucleotide sequence: TGCGCCAGCAGCAGGGCTCCGGGACAGTCCACCTACGAGCAGTACTTC. Translating gives CASSRAPGQSTYEQYF.

The chain links TRBV27 to TRBJ2-7; the D is unclear. This CDR3 is built from 14 residues. Germline-derived CDR1 and CDR2 are MNHEY and SMNVEV (reference sequence). V was cut by 2 bases and J by 2 bases, with 10 bases left in between. CDR3 sequence: CASSLGLDAYEQYF. CDR3 nucleotide sequence: TGTGCCAGCAGTTTAGGGCTTGATGCCTACGAGCAGTACTTC.

The chain employs TRBV5-1 and TRBJ1-6, with a possible D match to TRBD1 (6 bases). V lost 0 bases and J 13 bases, leaving 14 bases between the germline ends. In germline, CDR1 is SGHRS, CDR2 YFSETQ. The CDR3 loop spans 14 amino acids. CDR3: CASSLGQGSVPLHF. As DNA, the CDR3 is TGCGCCAGCAGCTTGGGCCAGGGGAGCGTTCCCCTCCACTTT.

The chain combines TRBV7-6 with TRBJ2-1, with D possibly matching TRBD2 (6 bases). The germline CDR1 and CDR2 sequences are SGHVS and FNYEAQ. This CDR3 has 13 residues. V lost 4 bases and J lost 4, with 8 bases in between. CDR3 in amino acids: CASSSGLYNEQFF. CDR3 DNA sequence: TGTGCCAGCAGCTCGGGACTTTACAATGAGCAGTTCTTC.

The rearrangement joins TRBV9 to TRBJ1-1, with D tentatively TRBD1 (5 bases). From germline, CDR1 is SGDLS and CDR2 YYNGEE. The V gene lost 6 bases and the J gene lost 1 base, with 10 bases spanning the gap. The CDR3 has 13 residues. The chain's CDR3 is CASTGGSNTEAFF. For the CDR3, the DNA is TGTGCCAGCACCGGGGGGTCGAACACTGAAGCTTTCTTT.

The chain joins TRBV6-5 to TRBJ2-7; no firm D call. Germline CDR1 and CDR2: MNHEY and SVGAGI. V gave up 0 bases and J gave up 2 bases, with 11 bases separating them. This CDR3 comprises 15 residues. CDR3 sequence reads: CASSYSRGRAYEQYF. The CDR3 DNA sequence: TGTGCCAGCAGTTACTCGAGAGGTCGAGCCTACGAGCAGTACTTC.

The chain recombines TRBV7-9 with TRBJ1-1; possibly TRBD1 for D (5 bases). V dropped 7 bases and J dropped 4 bases, with 10 bases sitting between them. Germline V gene lookup returns CDR1 SEHNR and CDR2 FQNEAQ (reference sequence). CDR3 length: 12 amino acids. CDR3 sequence reads: CASNAGGTEAFF. CDR3 DNA: TGTGCCAGCAATGCGGGGGGCACTGAAGCTTTCTTT.

V usage is TRBV7-9 and J usage is TRBJ2-2, with D perhaps matching TRBD1 or TRBD2 (5 bases each). Per the germline V gene, CDR1 is SEHNR and CDR2 is FQNEAQ (reference sequence). The CDR3 has 16 amino acids. V lost 6 bases to trimming and J lost 1 base, with 15 bases between them. The CDR3 region is CASRSGRAGNTGELFF. The CDR3 DNA sequence: TGTGCCAGCAGATCGGGGCGTGCAGGGAACACCGGGGAGCTGTTTTTT. The full variable domain, completed using reference TRBV7-9 and TRBJ2-2, is DTGVSQNPRHKITKRGQNVTFRCDPISEHNRLYWYRQTLGQGPEFLTYFQNEAQLEKSRLLSDRFSAERPKGSFSTLEIQRTEQGDSAMYLCASRSGRAGNTGELFFGEGSRLTVL.